This TCR beta chain was profiled in a study of cytomegalovirus exposure and HLA in healthy donors. Study-level results: The study labeled 150 to 200 TCR beta chains cytomegalovirus-associated. Presence/absence analyses treated sequencing depth as roughly uniform across donors. Several of the most significant clusters appeared linked to common viral pathogens, based on a later analysis.

PCR employed 60 Vbeta and 13 Jbeta primers. Only in-frame clones appear in the TCRdb table, and some are missing; sequencing was by immunoSEQ multiplex PCR. The sample is made up of around 190,000 clones, and the top ten hold approximately 1% of it. The germline CDR1 and CDR2 sequences are SGHDT and YYEEEE. Trimming at V came to 3 bases and at J to 2 bases, leaving 5 bases not matched to a gene. The CDR3 loop spans 17 amino acids. A remark on this clone: Its antigen remains unidentified.

The rearrangement joins TRBV5-6 to TRBJ2-6, with 10 bases fitting TRBD1. This receptor was taken from a woman in her 30s in good health and CMV-seropositive. The specimen sequenced was PBMCs. The CDR3 spells CASSSGTGDPGANVLTF. CDR3 nucleotide sequence: TGTGCCAGCAGCTCCGGGACAGGGGACCCTGGGGCCAACGTCCTGACTTTC. Full variable domain (rest looked up from reference TRBV5-6 and TRBJ2-6): DAGVTQSPTHLIKTRGQQVTLRCSPKSGHDTVSWYQQALGQGPQFIFQYYEEEERQRGNFPDRFSGHQFPNYSSELNVNALLLGDSALYLCASSSGTGDPGANVLTFGAGSRLTVL.